Below, 23 T cell receptor beta chains from the same sample are listed, as sequenced in a study of shared clonotypes between healthy human individuals (dated by TCRdb to 2018 to 2021). CD8 naive samples were obtained by positive selection for CCR7 among CD45RO-negative cells, yielding a CD45RA+CCR7+ population from which TemRA cells were excluded. Libraries were prepared through the immunoSEQ multiplex PCR assay. TCRdb mirrors the immuneACCESS table, restricted to in-frame sequences. Some clones are absent from its copies; in checked studies, under half trace to an unresolved V gene, and the reason for the others is unknown. This sample has hundreds of thousands of clones in its table, and approximately 96% of those were observed once. The ten largest clones take up 0.11% of the sample. Specimen: naive CD8+ T cells sorted from blood. The sample's cell subset or site label, in plain terms: CD45RA+CCR7+. The receptors here all came from a woman younger than 45 in good health.

This clone was seen only once. The genes are TRBV19 and TRBJ2-7; D gene unclear. Trimming removed 5 bases from V and 0 bases from J, with 11 bases in between. CDR3 length equals 14 residues. Germline CDR1 LNHDA, CDR2 SQIVND (reference sequence). The CDR3 sequence is CASSSGLSSYEQYF. DNA of the CDR3: TGTGCCAGTAGTTCAGGCCTAAGCTCCTACGAGCAGTACTTC.

The chain carries TRBV27 and TRBJ2-5; 13 nucleotides match TRBD2. Unmatched junction bases numbered 9, after V lost 5 bases and J lost 6 bases. CDR1 is MNHEY, CDR2 SMNVEV, per germline (reference sequence). The CDR3 is 16 residues long. The DNA of the CDR3 is TGTGCCAGCAGTCCCGGGACTAGCGGGACTACGAAGACCCAGTACTTC. Its protein product is CASSPGTSGTTKTQYF.

This sequence joins TRBV6-5 and TRBJ1-1; D is unclear. This CDR3 has 13 amino acids. The ends were cut back, 3 bases at V and 3 bases at J, with 8 bases in the middle. Germline CDR1 and CDR2: MNHEY and SVGAGI. CDR3: CASSYARYTEAFF. Here the CDR3 DNA reads TGTGCCAGCAGTTATGCCAGGTACACTGAAGCTTTCTTT.

The V and J genes are TRBV7-9 and TRBJ2-3; 7 bases fit TRBD2. The trim removed 5 bases at V and 2 bases at J, leaving 4 bases unmatched. Per the germline V gene, CDR1 is SEHNR and CDR2 is FQNEAQ (reference sequence). The CDR3 length is 14 residues. CDR3 nucleotides: TGTGCCAGCAGCGCCGGACTAGACACAGATACGCAGTATTTT. This encodes CASSAGLDTDTQYF. Looking up the rest from reference TRBV7-9 and TRBJ2-3 gives the full variable domain: DTGVSQNPRHKITKRGQNVTFRCDPISEHNRLYWYRQTLGQGPEFLTYFQNEAQLEKSRLLSDRFSAERPKGSFSTLEIQRTEQGDSAMYLCASSAGLDTDTQYFGPGTRLTVL.

V and J are TRBV11-2 and TRBJ1-1; D perhaps matches TRBD1 (5 bases). Germline values: CDR1 SGHAT, CDR2 FQNNGV. The CDR3 loop spans 18 amino acids. Trimming took off 5 bases at V and 1 base at J, with 23 bases between the two ends. The CDR3, as DNA: TGTGCCAGCAGCCTCAACCGAGGGCAGGGTTGGGGGAACACTGAAGCTTTCTTT. It encodes CASSLNRGQGWGNTEAFF.

The CDR3 is CASRDRGPGYTF. Here the CDR3 DNA reads TGTGCCAGCAGGGACAGGGGGCCTGGCTACACCTTC. The rearrangement links TRBV5-4 to TRBJ1-2; 11 bases agree with TRBD1. Germline trimming cut 5 bases from V and 7 bases from J; bases unmatched to any gene: 1. Per the germline V gene, CDR1 is SGHNT and CDR2 is YYREEE (reference sequence). The CDR3 covers 12 residues.

The chain has TRBV27 and TRBJ2-7; 7 bases fit TRBD2. CDR1 and CDR2 (germline): MNHEY, SMNVEV (reference sequence). V was clipped by 2 bases and J by 3 bases; unmatched bases: 4. The CDR3 runs to 14 residues. As DNA, the CDR3 is TGTGCCAGCAGTTTACTAGCGGACCTCTACGAGCAGTACTTC. Its translation: CASSLLADLYEQYF.

The chain links TRBV2 to TRBJ2-3, with 12 bases lining up with TRBD2. CDR3 length equals 18 residues. Per germline, CDR1 SNHLY and CDR2 FYNNEI. J was trimmed by 4 bases and V by 4 bases; bases with no gene match: 12. The CDR3 loop reads CASSVQGATSGSSDTQYF. For the CDR3, the DNA is TGTGCCAGCAGTGTCCAGGGGGCGACTAGCGGGAGTTCAGATACGCAGTATTTT. Supplemented by reference TRBV2 and TRBJ2-3, the full variable domain reads EPEVTQTPSHQVTQMGQEVILRCVPISNHLYFYWYRQILGQKVEFLVSFYNNEISEKSEIFDDQFSVERPDGSNFTLKIRSTKLEDSAMYFCASSVQGATSGSSDTQYFGPGTRLTVL.

The V gene is TRBV27, the J gene TRBJ2-1; D is unresolved. Germline V lookup: CDR1 MNHEY, CDR2 SMNVEV (reference sequence). The V and J ends lost 4 bases and 5 bases respectively, with 3 bases between them. This CDR3 contains 11 residues. In nucleotides, the CDR3 is TGTGCCAGCAGTTACCACAATGAGCAGTTCTTC. Encoded protein: CASSYHNEQFF.

The chain links TRBV7-9 to TRBJ2-7; perhaps TRBD2 as D (5 bases). The CDR3 runs to 13 residues. Germline loops: CDR1 SEHNR, CDR2 FQNEAQ (reference sequence). V was trimmed by 4 bases and J by 5 bases, leaving 12 bases between them. The CDR3 region is CASSSVGSDEQYF. The CDR3 region has the DNA TGTGCCAGCAGCTCCGTAGGGAGCGACGAGCAGTACTTC.

The gene calls are TRBV28 and TRBJ2-3, with D possibly being TRBD2 (5 bases). The CDR3 consists of 15 residues. With 3 bases removed from V and 1 base from J, the gap between germline ends came to 11 bases. Germline CDR1 is MDHEN and CDR2 is SYDVKM. The CDR3 loop reads CASSFSAGGTDTQYF. CDR3 bases: TGTGCCAGCAGTTTCTCGGCGGGTGGCACAGATACGCAGTATTTT.

V gene TRBV27 combines with J gene TRBJ2-2, with TRBD1 matching 7 bases. CDR1 and CDR2 from the germline V gene are MNHEY and SMNVEV (reference sequence). After removal of 2 bases from V and 6 bases from J, the junction contained 6 bases not matched to a gene. The CDR3 totals 15 residues. CDR3 sequence (DNA): TGTGCCAGCAGTTTAATAGGGGGCCCTGCCGGGGAGCTGTTTTTT. Translating it yields CASSLIGGPAGELFF.

This clone has only one observation. The chain employs TRBV7-9 and TRBJ2-7; 13 bases are a match to TRBD2. The germline V gene has CDR1 SEHNR and CDR2 FQNEAQ (reference sequence). The CDR3 is 17 amino acids. The ends lost 5 bases at V and 4 bases at J; junction bases unmatched: 11. The CDR3 sequence: CASSQGLAGEGNYEQYF. The CDR3 coding sequence is TGTGCCAGCAGCCAAGGACTAGCGGGAGAAGGTAATTACGAGCAGTACTTC.

The chain joins TRBV27 to TRBJ1-5; the D is unclear. V lost 2 bases, J lost 0 bases, and 14 bases lay in between. Germline V gives CDR1 MNHEY, CDR2 SMNVEV (reference sequence). The CDR3 runs 17 residues. The CDR3 reads CASSLLGFNGSNQPQHF. Written as DNA, the CDR3 is TGTGCCAGCAGTTTACTAGGGTTCAACGGTAGCAATCAGCCCCAGCATTTT.

This chain links TRBV28 with TRBJ2-7; TRBD2 aligns across 10 bases. The CDR3 loop spans 17 amino acids. CDR1 MDHEN and CDR2 SYDVKM come from the germline V gene. V shed 8 bases and J 4 bases; nucleotides not matched to a gene: 17. The CDR3 DNA reads as TGTGCCAGCCTTCCGGGACTAGCGCCTCGGGAGGGGTACGAGCAGTACTTC. The encoded protein is CASLPGLAPREGYEQYF.

CDR3: CASRETTRGEQYF. The CDR3 bases are TGTGCCAGCAGAGAAACTACCCGAGGTGAGCAGTACTTC. The rearrangement joins TRBV7-9 to TRBJ2-7; no clear D gene. The ends were cut back, 6 bases at V and 7 bases at J, with 16 bases in the middle. Per germline, CDR1 SEHNR and CDR2 FQNEAQ (reference sequence). This CDR3 contains 13 residues. Complete variable domain (other parts from reference TRBV7-9 and TRBJ2-7): DTGVSQNPRHKITKRGQNVTFRCDPISEHNRLYWYRQTLGQGPEFLTYFQNEAQLEKSRLLSDRFSAERPKGSFSTLEIQRTEQGDSAMYLCASRETTRGEQYFGPGTRLTVT.

V is TRBV27 and J is TRBJ1-5; D is undetermined. Germline CDR1 is MNHEY and CDR2 is SMNVEV (reference sequence). There are 15 residues in the CDR3. Trimming pared 1 base from V and 3 bases from J, leaving 10 bases between. The CDR3 is CASSLLSSLNQPQHF. The CDR3 DNA sequence: TGTGCCAGCAGTTTATTATCCTCTCTCAATCAGCCCCAGCATTTT.

As to this clone: Other DNA variants within this sample encode the same CDR3. V usage is TRBV6-1 and J usage is TRBJ2-7, with 8 bases identical to TRBD2. CDR3 length equals 14 residues. Trimming at V came to 5 bases and at J to 0 bases, leaving 3 bases not matched to a gene. The germline V gene has CDR1 MNHNS and CDR2 SASEGT. The DNA of the CDR3 is TGTGCCAGCAGTTCGAGCGGGAGCTCCTACGAGCAGTACTTC. Amino acid sequence: CASSSSGSSYEQYF.

A remark on this clone: The sample contains more than one DNA sequence encoding this CDR3. The chain employs TRBV27 and TRBJ1-5, with 8 bases matching TRBD1. The CDR3 is made up of 13 amino acids. The V and J ends lost 3 bases and 5 bases, in that order; junction bases with no gene match: 0. From germline, CDR1 is MNHEY and CDR2 SMNVEV (reference sequence). Here the CDR3 reads CASSLDRDQPQHF. The DNA of the CDR3 is TGTGCCAGCAGTTTGGACAGGGATCAGCCCCAGCATTTT.

The rearrangement links TRBV11-2 to TRBJ1-5; D gene ambiguous. This CDR3 spans 13 amino acids. Germline V gene data show CDR1 as SGHAT and CDR2 as FQNNGV. V was cut by 0 bases and J by 6 bases, with 6 bases left in between. The CDR3 DNA follows: TGTGCCAGCAGCTTAGATCTCGGTCAGCCCCAGCATTTT. Encoded protein: CASSLDLGQPQHF.

This chain links TRBV6-5 with TRBJ2-3; D uncertain. CDR3 length: 13 amino acids. Germline V CDR1 and CDR2: MNHEY, SVGAGI. V lost 0 bases and J 5 bases, leaving 6 bases between the germline ends. CDR3 bases: TGTGCCAGCAGTTACTCCCTCGTAGATACGCAGTATTTT. Amino acid sequence: CASSYSLVDTQYF.

The rearrangement links TRBV7-9 to TRBJ2-7; 9 bases map to TRBD1. After removal of 2 bases from V and 2 bases from J, the junction contained 7 bases not matched to a gene. Germline CDR1 and CDR2: SEHNR and FQNEAQ (reference sequence). This CDR3 is built from 16 residues. The CDR3 region is CASSLTAGQGAYEQYF. CDR3 nucleotides: TGTGCCAGCAGCTTAACCGCGGGACAGGGAGCCTACGAGCAGTACTTC.

The V call is TRBV29-1, the J call TRBJ2-1; D gene unclear. Per germline, CDR1 SQVTM and CDR2 ANQGSEA. The CDR3 is 15 residues long. V was pared by 3 bases and J by 0 bases, with 12 bases between. Here the CDR3 DNA reads TGCAGCGTTGACGGCTACCCGAGCTCCTACAATGAGCAGTTCTTC. As protein: CSVDGYPSSYNEQFF.